The rows below give T cell receptor beta chains drawn from one sample of a study of T cell responses to AZD1222 COVID-19 vaccine. Only in-frame clones appear in the TCRdb table, and some are missing; sequencing was by immunoSEQ multiplex PCR. This sample has more than 95,000 clones; approximately 90% occur once, and the top ten carry 7.2%. Material: peripheral blood, obtained on day 0 of AZD1222 vaccination. All receptors come from an adult in good health. CDR3s include the opening cysteine and the closing phenylalanine or tryptophan. The order of the fields is clone size, D gene, CDR3 length, V gene, J gene, CDR3 protein, CDR3 DNA. A D gene is named only where the DNA matches it firmly. The size entry is marked missing in some rows and otherwise reads once, few, many or a size class.

size: .; D: .; length: 14; V: TRBV19; J: TRBJ2-1; CDR3: CARDQGHSYNEQFF; DNA: TGTGCCAGGGACCAGGGGCATTCCTACAATGAGCAGTTCTTC
size: .; D: TRBD1; length: 14; V: TRBV2; J: TRBJ1-1; CDR3: CASIQTGGNTEAFF; DNA: TGTGCCAGCATCCAGACAGGGGGGAACACTGAAGCTTTCTTT
size: .; D: TRBD1; length: 17; V: TRBV23-1; J: TRBJ1-5; CDR3: CASTRYTEGTEYQPQHF; DNA: TGCGCCAGCACCCGATATACTGAAGGGACAGAGTATCAGCCCCAGCATTTT
size: .; D: .; length: 15; V: TRBV19; J: TRBJ2-3; CDR3: CASSIIGSSTDTQYF; DNA: TGTGCCAGTAGTATAATCGGGAGTAGCACAGATACGCAGTATTTT
size: .; D: TRBD1; length: 13; V: TRBV11-2; J: TRBJ1-2; CDR3: CASTLRGAYGYTF; DNA: TGTGCCAGCACCCTCAGGGGGGCCTATGGCTACACCTTC
size: .; D: .; length: 15; V: TRBV6-5; J: TRBJ1-1; CDR3: CASSYGGGGYTEAFF; DNA: TGTGCCAGCAGTTACGGTGGGGGTGGGTACACTGAAGCTTTCTTT
size: .; D: .; length: 15; V: TRBV5-1; J: TRBJ1-4; CDR3: CASSLEAGAYEKLFF; DNA: TGCGCCAGCAGCTTGGAGGCAGGGGCCTATGAAAAACTGTTTTTT
size: .; D: .; length: 15; V: TRBV24-1; J: TRBJ1-5; CDR3: CATSGSGYEGQPQHF; DNA: TGTGCCACCAGTGGATCTGGGTATGAAGGACAGCCCCAGCATTTT
size: .; D: .; length: 11; V: TRBV28; J: TRBJ2-1; CDR3: CASRENTEQFF; DNA: TGTGCCAGCAGGGAAAATACGGAACAGTTCTTC
size: .; D: .; length: 15; V: TRBV27; J: TRBJ2-3; CDR3: CASSFDTYSTDTQYF; DNA: TGTGCCAGCAGTTTCGACACATATAGCACAGATACGCAGTATTTT
size: .; D: TRBD2; length: 15; V: TRBV10-2; J: TRBJ2-7; CDR3: CASRGGTSGTYEQYF; DNA: TGCGCCAGCAGGGGGGGGACTAGCGGAACCTACGAGCAGTACTTC
size: few; D: TRBD1; length: 16; V: TRBV4-1; J: TRBJ1-1; CDR3: CASSPRTGGVNTEAFF; DNA: TGCGCCAGCAGCCCCCGGACAGGGGGCGTAAACACTGAAGCTTTCTTT
size: .; D: TRBD1; length: 14; V: TRBV5-1; J: TRBJ1-6; CDR3: CASSQDRGLSPLHF; DNA: TGCGCCAGCAGCCAGGACAGGGGGTTATCACCCCTCCACTTT
size: .; D: TRBD1; length: 14; V: TRBV10-3; J: TRBJ1-4; CDR3: CATRPTGSNEKLFF; DNA: TGTGCCACCCGACCGACAGGGAGTAATGAAAAACTGTTTTTT
size: .; D: .; length: 12; V: TRBV7-6; J: TRBJ1-1; CDR3: CASSFQGTEAFF; DNA: TGTGCCAGCAGTTTCCAGGGAACTGAAGCTTTCTTT
size: .; D: TRBD2; length: 14; V: TRBV9; J: TRBJ2-2; CDR3: CASRAGTSGGELFF; DNA: TGTGCCAGCAGAGCCGGGACTAGCGGCGGGGAGCTGTTTTTT
size: few; D: .; length: 15; V: TRBV7-6; J: TRBJ2-5; CDR3: CASSTGAGESQTQYF; DNA: TGTGCCAGCAGCACTGGGGCCGGGGAGTCCCAGACCCAGTACTTC
size: .; D: .; length: 14; V: TRBV5-1; J: TRBJ1-2; CDR3: CASSLDVSITGYTF; DNA: TGCGCCAGCAGCTTGGACGTCTCAATTACCGGCTACACCTTC
size: .; D: TRBD1; length: 16; V: TRBV11-2; J: TRBJ2-5; CDR3: CASSLRRTGGGKTQYF; DNA: TGTGCCAGCAGCTTACGTAGGACAGGGGGTGGGAAGACCCAGTACTTC
size: .; D: .; length: 13; V: TRBV6-5; J: TRBJ2-1; CDR3: CASGRLVSNEQFF; DNA: TGTGCCAGCGGGCGACTAGTGTCCAATGAGCAGTTCTTC
size: .; D: TRBD2; length: 15; V: TRBV2; J: TRBJ2-2; CDR3: CASSPGTSGPGELFF; DNA: TGTGCCAGCAGTCCCGGGACTAGCGGACCCGGGGAGCTGTTTTTT
size: .; D: TRBD1; length: 15; V: TRBV6-6; J: TRBJ1-2; CDR3: CASSSTGGRGYGYTF; DNA: TGTGCCAGCAGTTCAACAGGGGGCCGTGGCTATGGCTACACCTTC
size: .; D: .; length: 16; V: TRBV6-1; J: TRBJ2-2; CDR3: CASSEARTRNTGELFF; DNA: TGTGCCAGCAGTGAAGCCAGGACCCGAAACACCGGGGAGCTGTTTTTT
size: .; D: .; length: 13; V: TRBV6-5; J: TRBJ1-6; CDR3: CASAGVGNSPLHF; DNA: TGTGCCAGCGCAGGGGTGGGAAATTCACCCCTCCACTTT
size: .; D: .; length: 13; V: TRBV7-2; J: TRBJ1-1; CDR3: CASSLTGSTEAFF; DNA: TGTGCCAGCAGCTTAACTGGGTCCACTGAAGCTTTCTTT
size: .; D: .; length: 14; V: TRBV5-1; J: TRBJ1-3; CDR3: CASSLGDSGNTIYF; DNA: TGCGCCAGCAGCTTGGGGGATTCTGGAAACACCATATATTTT
size: .; D: .; length: 12; V: TRBV10-2; J: TRBJ2-2; CDR3: CASKGDAGELFF; DNA: TGCGCCAGCAAGGGGGACGCCGGGGAGCTGTTTTTT
size: .; D: .; length: 14; V: TRBV6-5; J: TRBJ2-1; CDR3: CASSPLGYYNEQFF; DNA: TGTGCCAGCAGCCCGTTGGGTTACTACAATGAGCAGTTCTTC
size: .; D: TRBD2; length: 14; V: TRBV5-1; J: TRBJ2-1; CDR3: CASSLTGGYNEQFF; DNA: TGCGCCAGCAGCTTGACGGGAGGGTACAATGAGCAGTTCTTC